Listed below are T cell receptor beta chains from one sample, sequenced in a study of T cells in Graves' hyperthyroidism and ophthalmopathy. TCRdb ran MiXCR on the multiplex PCR reads and lists one entry per CDR3 protein. The profile shows 250,000 to 300,000 distinct CDR3 sequences, less than 20% of them singletons. The sequencing sample was made of blood. The source of these receptors is a middle-aged man with Graves' ophthalmopathy. Both conserved end residues are part of each CDR3. D genes are given only for firm matches. Clone size appears in some rows only: once, few, many, or a class for an expanded clone.

.	TRBV7-9	TRBJ2-1	TRBD1	TGTGCCAGCAGCCCCCAGGGGGCCACACAGGGGAGGCACAATGAGCAGTTCTTC	CASSPQGATQGRHNEQFF
few	TRBV20-1	TRBJ2-5	TRBD2	TGCAGTGCTAGTCCCCGTACTAGCGGGAGTCGAGAGACCCAGTACTTC	CSASPRTSGSRETQYF
.	TRBV24-1	TRBJ2-6	.	TGTGCCACCAGTGATTCAACGGCCAACGTCCTGACTTTC	CATSDSTANVLTF
.	TRBV13	TRBJ1-3	TRBD1	TGTGCCAGCAGCTCAGGACAGGGGAGCTCTGGAAACACCATATATTTT	CASSSGQGSSGNTIYF
once	TRBV6-4	TRBJ2-5	.	TGTGCCAGCAGTGCCTTCCATGGTGTGGGGGAGACCCAGTACTTC	CASSAFHGVGETQYF
many	TRBV7-9	TRBJ2-3	.	TGTGCCAGCAGGCCAATCGACAGGCCCGATACGCAGTATTTT	CASRPIDRPDTQYF
.	TRBV12-3/TRBV12-4	TRBJ2-7	TRBD2	TGTGCCAGCAGTCCTTTGACTAGCTTCTACGAGCAGTACTTC	CASSPLTSFYEQYF
many	TRBV7-8	TRBJ2-7	TRBD1	TGTGCCAGCAGCTCAGGGACAGGGCCGGACGAGCAGTACTTC	CASSSGTGPDEQYF
many	TRBV18	TRBJ2-7	.	TGTGCCAGCTCACCACAGGGACTCCAATACGAGCAGTACTTC	CASSPQGLQYEQYF
.	TRBV10-2	TRBJ2-1	TRBD2	TGCGCCAGCAGGATCGGGACTAGCGAGAAGAATGAGCAGTTCTTC	CASRIGTSEKNEQFF
many	TRBV11-2	TRBJ2-5	.	TGTGCCAGCAGCTCCGGGCCTCTGGAGACCCAGTACTTC	CASSSGPLETQYF
.	TRBV2	TRBJ2-1	TRBD2	TGTGCCAGCAGTATCTCGACTAGCGGACCTAGCTCCTACAATGAGCAGTTCTTC	CASSISTSGPSSYNEQFF
.	TRBV3-1	TRBJ2-1	TRBD2	TGTGCCAGCAGCGGATCGACTAGCGGGAGTTCCCATGAGCAGTTCTTC	CASSGSTSGSSHEQFF
.	TRBV9	TRBJ2-3	.	TGTGCCAGCAGCCGTTCGGGAAGTAGGACCACAGATACGCAGTATTTT	CASSRSGSRTTDTQYF
few	TRBV27	TRBJ2-7	TRBD1	TGTGCCAGCAGTTTTAACGGACAGGGCTACGAGCAGTACTTC	CASSFNGQGYEQYF
many	TRBV7-3	TRBJ2-7	TRBD1	TGTGCCAGCAGCCAGGGACAGTTCTCGGAGCAGTACTTC	CASSQGQFSEQYF
few	TRBV6-1	TRBJ2-1	TRBD2	TGTGCCAGCAGCTACCTAGCGGGCAGCTCCTACAATGAGCAGTTCTTC	CASSYLAGSSYNEQFF